The rows below give T cell receptor beta chains drawn from one sample of a study of blood T cell repertoires in COVID-19. The table came from immunoSEQ multiplex PCR; TCRdb's copy has only in-frame clones and leaves some out. Of more than 110,000 clones in the sample, approximately 85% are singletons; the top ten hold 2.5% to 3%. Sequencing was done on a sample of peripheral blood. The source of these receptors is a man between 50 and 59 years old with acute or convalescent COVID-19. CDR3s include the opening cysteine and the closing phenylalanine or tryptophan. The D gene is left open where the match is weak. The listing skips clone size in some rows; elsewhere it reads once, few, many or a size class.

V	size	J	D	CDR3	DNA
TRBV6-5	.	TRBJ1-1	.	CASSYTRVRFEAFF	TGTGCCAGCAGTTACACCCGCGTCAGGTTTGAAGCTTTCTTT
TRBV30	.	TRBJ1-4	.	CAWNRAATNEKLFF	TGTGCCTGGAACAGGGCGGCAACTAATGAAAAACTGTTTTTT
TRBV9	.	TRBJ1-5	.	CASNPRACKPQHF	TGTGCCAGCAACCCCAGGGCTTGCAAGCCCCAGCATTTT
TRBV7-8	.	TRBJ1-1	TRBD1	CASSRGQARDTEAFF	TGTGCCAGCAGCCGAGGACAGGCGCGGGACACTGAAGCTTTCTTT
TRBV6-5	.	TRBJ1-5	.	CASNTGNQPQHF	TGTGCCAGCAATACAGGTAATCAGCCCCAGCATTTT
TRBV7-9	.	TRBJ1-2	.	CASSQDSYGYTF	TGTGCCAGCAGCCAAGACAGTTATGGCTACACCTTC
TRBV3-1/TRBV3-2	.	TRBJ2-1	.	CASSTGGHGEQFF	TGTGCCAGCAGCACTGGGGGCCACGGTGAGCAGTTCTTC
TRBV7-2	.	TRBJ1-3	.	CASSLSRAGNTIYF	TGTGCCAGCAGCTTATCCAGGGCTGGAAACACCATATATTTT
TRBV5-6	.	TRBJ2-5	TRBD1	CASSYGTEETQYF	TGTGCCAGCAGCTACGGGACAGAAGAGACCCAGTACTTC
TRBV9	.	TRBJ1-2	TRBD1	CASSATDRGPTRDYGYTF	TGTGCCAGCAGCGCTACAGACAGGGGGCCAACGAGAGACTATGGCTACACCTTC
TRBV19	once	TRBJ1-5	TRBD1	CASSITGAQPQHF	TGTGCCAGTAGTATCACAGGGGCTCAGCCCCAGCATTTT
TRBV6-1	.	TRBJ2-1	TRBD1	CASSDVLRTGAYNEQFF	TGTGCCAGCAGTGATGTATTGCGCACAGGGGCCTACAATGAGCAGTTCTTC
TRBV30	.	TRBJ1-6	.	CAWSVGQGGYSPLHF	TGTGCCTGGAGTGTGGGTCAGGGAGGGTATTCACCCCTCCACTTT
TRBV24-1	.	TRBJ2-1	TRBD1	CATSDLREGQGLNEQFF	TGTGCCACCAGTGATTTACGGGAGGGACAGGGGTTGAATGAGCAGTTCTTC
TRBV2	few	TRBJ1-2	TRBD1	CASNRQGANYGYTF	TGTGCCAGCAATCGACAGGGGGCCAACTATGGCTACACCTTC
TRBV27	.	TRBJ2-3	TRBD2	CASSGLAGDGDTQYF	TGTGCCAGTTCGGGACTAGCGGGAGATGGGGATACGCAGTATTTT
TRBV12-3/TRBV12-4	.	TRBJ1-6	TRBD1	CAIRTGENSPLHF	TGTGCCATTCGGACAGGGGAAAATTCACCCCTCCACTTT
TRBV30	.	TRBJ1-2	.	CAWSAGRYGYTF	TGTGCCTGGAGTGCAGGGCGGTATGGCTACACCTTC
TRBV29-1	few	TRBJ2-2	.	CSVQEGLGGRELFF	TGCAGCGTTCAGGAGGGATTGGGAGGCAGGGAGCTGTTTTTT
TRBV7-2	.	TRBJ2-7	TRBD2	CASSLAGGGASYEQYF	TGTGCCAGCAGCTTAGCGGGCGGGGGAGCCTCCTACGAGCAGTACTTC
TRBV5-1	.	TRBJ1-1	TRBD1	CASSSGQGPEAFF	TGCGCCAGCAGCTCCGGACAGGGGCCTGAAGCTTTCTTT
TRBV7-6	.	TRBJ2-6	.	CASSLIRDTFLSGANVLTF	TGTGCCAGCAGCTTGATCCGGGACACCTTCCTCTCTGGGGCCAACGTCCTGACTTTC
TRBV24-1	.	TRBJ1-5	.	CATSPAGAYSNQPQHF	TGTGCCACATCTCCGGCGGGCGCTTATAGCAATCAGCCCCAGCATTTT
TRBV5-8	.	TRBJ1-1	.	CASSLANGHTEAFF	TGTGCCAGCAGCTTGGCCAATGGGCACACTGAAGCTTTCTTT
TRBV19	few	TRBJ1-1	TRBD1	CASSIGGTAEAFF	TGTGCCAGTAGTATAGGGGGGACAGCGGAAGCTTTCTTT
TRBV2	.	TRBJ1-2	.	CASSEWGRDGYTF	TGTGCCAGCAGTGAATGGGGGCGGGATGGCTACACCTTC
TRBV10-1	.	TRBJ2-7	.	CASSAPGAGRDEQYF	TGCGCCAGCAGTGCCCCAGGGGCCGGTCGCGACGAGCAGTACTTC
TRBV27	.	TRBJ2-3	TRBD2	CASRTSGKADTQYF	TGTGCCAGCAGGACTAGCGGGAAGGCAGATACGCAGTATTTT
TRBV2	.	TRBJ2-7	.	CASSASRVYSYEQYF	TGTGCCAGCAGTGCCAGCAGGGTTTACTCCTACGAGCAGTACTTC
TRBV7-3	.	TRBJ2-7	TRBD2	CASSLSRLAGAHTYEQYF	TGTGCCAGCAGCTTAAGTCGGCTAGCGGGAGCCCACACCTACGAGCAGTACTTC
TRBV2	.	TRBJ2-3	TRBD2	CASSEDLGRGDTQYF	TGTGCCAGCAGTGAAGATTTAGGGCGGGGGGATACGCAGTATTTT
TRBV4-2	few	TRBJ1-2	.	CASSQDGGVRGDGYTF	TGTGCCAGCAGCCAAGACGGGGGGGTAAGAGGTGATGGCTACACCTTC
TRBV15	.	TRBJ1-5	TRBD1	CATSRGGQGGGQPQHF	TGTGCCACCAGCAGAGGAGGACAGGGAGGAGGTCAGCCCCAGCATTTT
TRBV19	.	TRBJ2-2	TRBD2	CASKASGQPRANTGELFF	TGTGCCAGTAAAGCTAGCGGCCAACCCAGGGCAAACACCGGGGAGCTGTTTTTT
TRBV11-3	.	TRBJ2-5	TRBD2	CASSPKREGTQETQYF	TGTGCCAGCAGCCCAAAGCGGGAGGGGACACAAGAGACCCAGTACTTC
TRBV11-2	.	TRBJ1-1	.	CASSFPGNTEAFF	TGTGCCAGCAGCTTTCCAGGGAACACTGAAGCTTTCTTT
TRBV3-1/TRBV3-2	.	TRBJ2-7	TRBD2	CASSVSGGPTYEQYF	TGTGCCAGCAGCGTTTCGGGGGGGCCGACCTACGAGCAGTACTTC
TRBV5-1	once	TRBJ1-5	.	CASSTGQLNQPQHF	TGCGCCAGCAGCACCGGACAGCTAAATCAGCCCCAGCATTTT
TRBV30	few	TRBJ2-3	.	CAWSRGNGDTQYF	TGTGCCTGGAGTCGGGGGAATGGAGATACGCAGTATTTT
TRBV9	.	TRBJ2-1	TRBD2	CASSVAPGGGAGNEQFF	TGTGCCAGCAGCGTAGCTCCCGGGGGGGGCGCGGGCAATGAGCAGTTCTTC
TRBV5-4	.	TRBJ2-1	TRBD2	CASSLTSGHNEQFF	TGTGCCAGCAGCCTGACTAGCGGCCACAATGAGCAGTTCTTC
TRBV5-6	.	TRBJ1-5	.	CASSLGRVYQPQHF	TGTGCCAGCAGCTTGGGCAGGGTCTATCAGCCCCAGCATTTT
TRBV24-1	.	TRBJ2-1	.	CATSARETSYNEQFF	TGTGCCACCAGTGCACGGGAGACCTCCTACAATGAGCAGTTCTTC
TRBV7-9	.	TRBJ1-2	TRBD1	CASSDPGQIYGYTF	TGTGCCAGCAGCGACCCGGGACAGATCTATGGCTACACCTTC
TRBV11-3	.	TRBJ2-7	.	CASSLAGAVTYEQYF	TGTGCCAGCAGCTTAGCGGGAGCTGTCACCTACGAACAGTACTTC
TRBV4-1	few	TRBJ1-1	.	CASSQALSTEAFF	TGCGCCAGCAGCCAAGCCCTTTCCACTGAAGCTTTCTTT
TRBV6-5	.	TRBJ2-2	.	CASVYRVSTGELFF	TGTGCCAGTGTCTACAGGGTCAGCACCGGGGAGCTGTTTTTT
TRBV5-6	.	TRBJ1-4	.	CASSLITGSNEKLFF	TGTGCCAGCAGCTTGATAACAGGCTCTAATGAAAAACTGTTTTTT
TRBV6-5	.	TRBJ1-3	.	CASKAGYSGNTIYF	TGTGCCAGCAAGGCAGGGTACTCTGGAAACACCATATATTTT
TRBV20-1	.	TRBJ1-1	.	CSASRQAHTEAFF	TGCAGTGCTAGTAGGCAGGCGCACACTGAAGCTTTCTTT
TRBV11-3	once	TRBJ2-1	.	CASSLYGTDYNEQFF	TGTGCCAGCAGCCTCTATGGGACTGACTACAATGAGCAGTTCTTC